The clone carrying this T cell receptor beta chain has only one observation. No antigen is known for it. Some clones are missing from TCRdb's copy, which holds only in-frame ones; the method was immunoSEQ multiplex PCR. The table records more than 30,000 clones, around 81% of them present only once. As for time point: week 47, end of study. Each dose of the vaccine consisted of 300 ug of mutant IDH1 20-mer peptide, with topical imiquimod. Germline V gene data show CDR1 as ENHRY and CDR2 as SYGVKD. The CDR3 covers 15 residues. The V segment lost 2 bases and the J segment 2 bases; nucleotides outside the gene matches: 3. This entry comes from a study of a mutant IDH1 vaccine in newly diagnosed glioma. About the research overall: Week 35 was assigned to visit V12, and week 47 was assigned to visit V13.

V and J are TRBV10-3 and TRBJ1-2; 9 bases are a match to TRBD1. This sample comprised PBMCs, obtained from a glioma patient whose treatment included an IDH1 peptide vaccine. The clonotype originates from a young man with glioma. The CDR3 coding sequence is TGTGCCATCAGTGAGGCGGACAGGGGAAACTATGGCTACACCTTC. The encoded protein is CAISEADRGNYGYTF.